A selection of T cell receptor beta chains follows, all from one sample in a study of CD8 T cells in Susac syndrome. One entry per CDR3 protein, called by TCRdb with MiXCR from the immunoSEQ multiplex PCR reads. The table records approximately 190,000 distinct CDR3 sequences, 93% of them present only once. The source material was CD4+ T cells from PBMCs. Receptors originate from a human donor in good health. CDR3s include the opening cysteine and the closing phenylalanine or tryptophan. D genes are given only for firm matches. Clone size is not always given. Where it is, it says once, few, many or a class for expanded clones.

DNA,CDR3,J,size,V,D
TGCGCCAGCAGCCGGATAGCGGGCCCGTACCAAGAGACCCAGTACTTC,CASSRIAGPYQETQYF,TRBJ2-5,-,TRBV5-1,TRBD2
TGCGCCAGCAGCAACCCGACAGGCTATGAAGCTTTCTTT,CASSNPTGYEAFF,TRBJ1-1,-,TRBV5-1,-
TGCAGTGCTAGAGGTCGTACGGGATCCCCCCCCTACGAGCAGTACTTC,CSARGRTGSPPYEQYF,TRBJ2-7,-,TRBV20-1,-
TGTGCCAGCAGCCACAATACTGGGACTCAAGGGACGCAGTATTTT,CASSHNTGTQGTQYF,TRBJ2-3,-,TRBV14,-
TGTGCCAGCAGGAGGACAGGTATCCCCTACGAGCAGTACTTC,CASRRTGIPYEQYF,TRBJ2-7,-,TRBV6-5,TRBD1
TGCGCCAGCAGCTCCGTGGAAATTAGCACAGATACGCAGTATTTT,CASSSVEISTDTQYF,TRBJ2-3,-,TRBV5-1,-
TGTGCCAGCAGCTTGCCGGCCGGGGGGAGGAGGTTCTTC,CASSLPAGGRRFF,TRBJ2-1,once,TRBV5-4,TRBD2
TGTGCCACCAGCAGAGAGGGTGACGGGGAAGAGACCCAGTACTTC,CATSREGDGEETQYF,TRBJ2-5,-,TRBV15,-
TGTGCCAGCAGCGCGGGACAGGGGGCACGGTATGGCTACACCTTC,CASSAGQGARYGYTF,TRBJ1-2,-,TRBV4-2,TRBD1
TGTGCCAGCAGTCGGACAGGGTTGGAGACCCAGTACTTC,CASSRTGLETQYF,TRBJ2-5,-,TRBV28,TRBD1
TGCAGTGCTAGAGTCCCTAGCGTAGATACGCAGTATTTT,CSARVPSVDTQYF,TRBJ2-3,-,TRBV20-1,-
TGTGCCAGCAGCTTACCCTATTCGGTCTATGGCTACACCTTC,CASSLPYSVYGYTF,TRBJ1-2,-,TRBV11-2,-
TGCAGTGCTAGAGATGGGGAGCAAGAGACCCAGTACTTC,CSARDGEQETQYF,TRBJ2-5,-,TRBV20-1,-
TGTGCCAGCTTCCTGGGAGCCTCCGGATCCACCCAGTACTTC,CASFLGASGSTQYF,TRBJ2-5,-,TRBV18,-
TGCAGCGTTGAAGTCCCGACGGGCAGGGGGCGGAGTGGCTACACCTTC,CSVEVPTGRGRSGYTF,TRBJ1-2,-,TRBV29-1,TRBD1
TGTGCCAGCAGCTTACGCTGGGGCTCGGGGACTGAAGCTTTCTTT,CASSLRWGSGTEAFF,TRBJ1-1,-,TRBV7-8,-
TGCAGTGCTAATGGACACCCCGGGTCACCCCTCCACTTT,CSANGHPGSPLHF,TRBJ1-6,-,TRBV20-1,-
TGTGCCAGCAGTGTTGGGACACCGGCGGATACGCAGTATTTT,CASSVGTPADTQYF,TRBJ2-3,-,TRBV2,-
TGTGCCAGTAGTACCGGGACCGCCCTCGAGCAGTACTTC,CASSTGTALEQYF,TRBJ2-7,-,TRBV19,-
TGCAGCGCGACGGCTAACAATGAGCAGTTCTTC,CSATANNEQFF,TRBJ2-1,-,TRBV29-1,-
TGTGCCAGCACAACCAGGCTCCAGCGGACCCAGTACTTC,CASTTRLQRTQYF,TRBJ2-5,-,TRBV6-5,-
TGCGCCAGCAGCTTGACAGGGAGAAGGGAAGAGACCCAGTACTTC,CASSLTGRREETQYF,TRBJ2-5,-,TRBV5-1,-
TGTGCCAGCAGCGTACTGGGACAGGTGAACACTGAAGCTTTCTTT,CASSVLGQVNTEAFF,TRBJ1-1,-,TRBV9,TRBD1
TGTGCCAGCAGCCCATCGGGACAGGGAAGGAATGAGCAGTTCTTC,CASSPSGQGRNEQFF,TRBJ2-1,-,TRBV3-1,TRBD1
TGCGCCAGCAGCTTGAACACCTACGAGCAGTACTTC,CASSLNTYEQYF,TRBJ2-7,-,TRBV5-1,-
TGTGCCAGCTCACTAAATGGAGGGATCACTGAAGCTTTCTTT,CASSLNGGITEAFF,TRBJ1-1,-,TRBV18,-